This TCR beta chain stems from a study of cytomegalovirus exposure and HLA in healthy donors. Study findings and constraints: Among the CMV-associated chains, three were confirmed in vitro as specific for CMV antigens. A later examination showed that TCR association rates differed by HLA locus, with DRB1 most and HLA-C fewest. The study found most TCR sequences rare, yet found some public TCRs in many donors.

PCR involved 60 Vbeta and 13 Jbeta primers. Libraries were prepared by immunoSEQ multiplex PCR; TCRdb keeps only in-frame clonotypes and omits some of them. The sample records about 73,000 clones, 80% being singletons. Concerning this clone: The antigen remains unidentified.

Germline V lookup: CDR1 SGHRS, CDR2 YFSETQ. Between the trimmed V and J ends, which lost 0 bases and 5 bases, there was a span of 11 bases. CDR3 size: 15 residues. The TCR originated in a male donor in good health and CMV-seronegative. The genes are TRBV5-1 and TRBJ2-2; tentatively, D is TRBD2 (5 bases). Sequenced material: PBMCs. In DNA form, the CDR3 reads TGCGCCAGCAGCTTGGTTACTAGAGGGACCGGGGAGCTGTTTTTT. This encodes CASSLVTRGTGELFF.